This record concerns one T cell receptor beta chain sequence. Its antigen is still unknown. V dropped 7 bases and J dropped 1 base, with 13 bases sitting between them. The CDR3 runs 14 residues. Amplification by 5'RACE using constant-segment primers produced TCR alpha and TCR beta cDNA libraries that carried sample barcodes and UMIs. Each CDR3 protein gets one entry after TCRdb re-called the 5' RACE reads with MiXCR. Seen here are more than 450,000 distinct CDR3 sequences, about a sixth observed once, and the top ten hold around 12%. This specimen comes from a study of T-cell memory formation after mild COVID-19. The study's findings and limits: Memory sampled before infection contained some responding clones, suggesting cross-reactive memory joined.

The source material was PBMCs or a T cell subset sorted from them (not recorded which). The TCR comes from an adult woman who had mild COVID-19 (a few samples of this study predate the infection). Cell type and time point are not known. The chain joins TRBV12-3 or TRBV12-4 to TRBJ1-1; perhaps TRBD1 as D (6 bases). The CDR3 reads CASMTSTGNTEAFF. The CDR3 DNA is TGTGCCAGCATGACTTCGACAGGGAACACTGAAGCTTTCTTT.